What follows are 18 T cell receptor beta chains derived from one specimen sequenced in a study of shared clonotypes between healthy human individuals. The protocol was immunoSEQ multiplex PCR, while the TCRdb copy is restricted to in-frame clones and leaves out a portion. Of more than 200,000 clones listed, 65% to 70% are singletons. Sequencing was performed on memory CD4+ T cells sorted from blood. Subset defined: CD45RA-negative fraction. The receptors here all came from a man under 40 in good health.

The chain's CDR3 is CASSVLGGYQETQYF. The DNA for the CDR3 is TGTGCCAGCAGCGTCTTAGGGGGGTACCAAGAGACCCAGTACTTC. The rearrangement uses TRBV9 and TRBJ2-5, with D perhaps given as TRBD1 or TRBD2 (6 bases each). Germline CDR1 SGDLS, CDR2 YYNGEE. V gave up 2 bases and J gave up 0 bases, with 11 bases separating them. The CDR3 sequence is 15 residues long.

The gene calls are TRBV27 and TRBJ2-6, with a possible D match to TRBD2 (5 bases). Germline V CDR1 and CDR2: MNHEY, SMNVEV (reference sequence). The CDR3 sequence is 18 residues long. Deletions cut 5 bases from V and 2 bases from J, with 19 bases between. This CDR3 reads CASSRTSTRVTGANVLTF. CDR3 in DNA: TGTGCCAGCAGTAGGACTTCGACACGGGTCACTGGGGCCAACGTCCTGACTTTC.

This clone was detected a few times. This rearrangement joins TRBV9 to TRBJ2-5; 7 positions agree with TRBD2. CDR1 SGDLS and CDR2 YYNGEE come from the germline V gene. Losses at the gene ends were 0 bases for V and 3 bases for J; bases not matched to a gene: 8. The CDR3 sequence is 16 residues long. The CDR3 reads CASSVGIAGIKETQYF. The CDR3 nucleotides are TGTGCCAGCAGCGTAGGTATAGCGGGCATCAAAGAGACCCAGTACTTC.

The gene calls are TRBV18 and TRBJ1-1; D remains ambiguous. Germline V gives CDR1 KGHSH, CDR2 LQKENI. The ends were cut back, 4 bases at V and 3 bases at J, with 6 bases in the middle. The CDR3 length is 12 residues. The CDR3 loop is CASSRQDTEAFF. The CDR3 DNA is TGTGCCAGCTCACGCCAGGACACTGAAGCTTTCTTT.

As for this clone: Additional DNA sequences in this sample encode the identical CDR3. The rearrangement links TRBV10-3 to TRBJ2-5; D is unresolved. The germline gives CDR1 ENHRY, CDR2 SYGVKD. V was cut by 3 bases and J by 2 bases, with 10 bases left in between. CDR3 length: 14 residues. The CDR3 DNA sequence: TGTGCCATCAGTGAAGGTGGGGAACAAGAGACCCAGTACTTC. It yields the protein CAISEGGEQETQYF.

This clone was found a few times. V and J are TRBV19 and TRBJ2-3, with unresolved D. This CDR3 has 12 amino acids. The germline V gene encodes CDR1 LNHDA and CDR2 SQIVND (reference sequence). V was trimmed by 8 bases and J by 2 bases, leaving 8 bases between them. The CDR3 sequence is CASRLDTDTQYF. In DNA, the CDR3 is TGTGCCAGTCGGCTAGACACAGATACGCAGTATTTT.

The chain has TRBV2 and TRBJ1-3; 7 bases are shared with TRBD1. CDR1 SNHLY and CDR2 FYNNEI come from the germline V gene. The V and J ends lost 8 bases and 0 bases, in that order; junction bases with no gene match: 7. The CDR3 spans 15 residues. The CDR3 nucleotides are TGTGCCAGCTTGGACAGGAGGAACTCTGGAAACACCATATATTTT. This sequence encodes CASLDRRNSGNTIYF.

The CDR3 DNA reads TGCAGTGCCCCTTTTAGCGGCGAGCAGTACTTC. It specifies CSAPFSGEQYF. The chain has TRBV20-1 and TRBJ2-7, with D perhaps TRBD2 (6 bases). V lost 6 bases to trimming and J lost 6 bases, with 12 bases between them. The V gene's germline CDR1 is DFQATT and CDR2 SNEGSKA (reference sequence). CDR3 length: 11 amino acids.

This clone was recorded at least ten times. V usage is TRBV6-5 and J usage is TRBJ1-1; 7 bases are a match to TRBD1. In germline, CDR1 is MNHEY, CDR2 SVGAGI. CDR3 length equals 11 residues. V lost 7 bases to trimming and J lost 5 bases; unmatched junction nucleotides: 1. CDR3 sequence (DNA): TGTGCCAGCATCAGGGGGACTGAAGCTTTCTTT. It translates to CASIRGTEAFF.

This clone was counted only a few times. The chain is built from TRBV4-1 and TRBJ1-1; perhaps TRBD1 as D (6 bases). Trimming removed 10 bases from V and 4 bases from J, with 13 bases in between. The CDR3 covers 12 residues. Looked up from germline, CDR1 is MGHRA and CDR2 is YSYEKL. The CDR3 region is CATKTDSTEAFF. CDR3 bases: TGCGCCACCAAAACGGACAGCACTGAAGCTTTCTTT.

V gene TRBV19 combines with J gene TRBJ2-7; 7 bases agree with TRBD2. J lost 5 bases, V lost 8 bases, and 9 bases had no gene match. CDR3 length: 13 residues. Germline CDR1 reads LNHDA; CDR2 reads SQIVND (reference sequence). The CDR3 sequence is CASRASGTHEQYF. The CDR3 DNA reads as TGTGCCAGTCGGGCTAGCGGAACTCACGAGCAGTACTTC.

Here the CDR3 DNA reads TGTGCCAGCAGTGACACCGGAGCTCCGAACACTGAAGCTTTCTTT. Encoded protein: CASSDTGAPNTEAFF. J is TRBJ1-1 and V is TRBV6-4, with D unclear. Germline V lookup: CDR1 MRHNA, CDR2 SNTAGT. Between the trimmed V and J ends, which lost 2 bases and 1 base, there was a span of 11 bases. The CDR3 totals 15 residues.

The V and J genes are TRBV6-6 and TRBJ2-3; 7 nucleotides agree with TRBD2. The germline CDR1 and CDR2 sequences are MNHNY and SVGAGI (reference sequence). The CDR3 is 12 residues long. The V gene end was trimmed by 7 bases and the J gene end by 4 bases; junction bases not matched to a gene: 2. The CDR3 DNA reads TGTGCCAGCATGGGAGGGCCAGATACGCAGTATTTT. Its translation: CASMGGPDTQYF.

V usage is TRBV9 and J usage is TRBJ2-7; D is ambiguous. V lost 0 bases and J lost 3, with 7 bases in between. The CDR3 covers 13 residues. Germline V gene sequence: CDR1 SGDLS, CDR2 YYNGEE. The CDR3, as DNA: TGTGCCAGCAGCGTAGAGCCCCGCTACGAGCAGTACTTC. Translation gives CASSVEPRYEQYF. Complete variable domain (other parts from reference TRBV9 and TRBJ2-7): DSGVTQTPKHLITATGQRVTLRCSPRSGDLSVYWYQQSLDQGLQFLIQYYNGEERAKGNILERFSAQQFPDLHSELNLSSLELGDSALYFCASSVEPRYEQYFGPGTRLTVT.

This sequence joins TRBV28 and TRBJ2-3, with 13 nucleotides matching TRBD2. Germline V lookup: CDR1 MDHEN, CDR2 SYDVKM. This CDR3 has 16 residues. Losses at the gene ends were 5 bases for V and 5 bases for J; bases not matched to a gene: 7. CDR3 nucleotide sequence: TGTGCCAGCAGTCGGACTAGCGGGAGAGGAGGAGATACGCAGTATTTT. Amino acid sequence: CASSRTSGRGGDTQYF.

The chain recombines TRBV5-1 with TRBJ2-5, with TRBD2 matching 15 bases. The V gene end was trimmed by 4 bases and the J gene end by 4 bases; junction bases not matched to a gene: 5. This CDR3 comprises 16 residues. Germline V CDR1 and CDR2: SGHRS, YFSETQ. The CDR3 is CASSKGLAGGGETQYF. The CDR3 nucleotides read TGCGCCAGCAGCAAGGGACTAGCGGGAGGAGGAGAGACCCAGTACTTC. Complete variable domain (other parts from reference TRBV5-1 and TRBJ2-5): KAGVTQTPRYLIKTRGQQVTLSCSPISGHRSVSWYQQTPGQGLQFLFEYFSETQRNKGNFPGRFSGRQFSNSRSEMNVSTLELGDSALYLCASSKGLAGGGETQYFGPGTRLLVL.

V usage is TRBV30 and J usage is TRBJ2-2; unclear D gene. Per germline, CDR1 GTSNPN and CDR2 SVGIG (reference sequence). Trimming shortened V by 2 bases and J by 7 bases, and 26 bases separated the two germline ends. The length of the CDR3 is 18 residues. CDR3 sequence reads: CAWSLRLAKELPGGELFF. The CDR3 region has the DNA TGTGCCTGGAGTTTAAGATTAGCTAAGGAGCTCCCAGGCGGGGAGCTGTTTTTT. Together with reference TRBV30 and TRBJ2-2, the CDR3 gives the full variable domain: SQTIHQWPATLVQPVGSPLSLECTVEGTSNPNLYWYRQAAGRGLQLLFYSVGIGQISSEVPQNLSASRPQDRQFILSSKKLLLSDSGFYLCAWSLRLAKELPGGELFFGEGSRLTVL.

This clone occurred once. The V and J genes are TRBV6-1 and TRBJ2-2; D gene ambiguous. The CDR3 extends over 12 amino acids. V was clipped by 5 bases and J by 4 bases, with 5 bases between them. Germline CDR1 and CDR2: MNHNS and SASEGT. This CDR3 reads CASSYVTGELFF. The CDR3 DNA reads TGTGCCAGCAGTTATGTCACCGGGGAGCTGTTTTTT.